This T cell receptor beta chain was retrieved from a study of identical twins. This clonotype was observed at least ten times. Antigen specificity is unknown. Study results and limitations: Memory repertoires lacked the insertion deficit that abundant cord blood beta clonotypes showed. The presence of invariant MAIT and iNKT cells could partly confound analyses of zero-insertion sequences. Researchers reported weaker excess twin sharing in beta out-of-frame sequences.

A universal primer site came from template switching; cDNA carried unique molecular identifiers. TCRdb re-analysed the 5' RACE reads in MiXCR, keeping a single row per CDR3 protein. Counted here are fewer than 500,000 distinct CDR3 sequences, 14% occurring once; the ten biggest clones make up around 0.98%. V was clipped by 7 bases and J by 4 bases; unmatched bases: 5. CDR1 is SQVTM and CDR2 is ANQGSEA in the germline V gene. The CDR3 spans 13 residues. The same data also contributed to another study, on yellow fever vaccine responses in identical twins.

The rearrangement links TRBV29-1 to TRBJ2-1; 9 bases line up with TRBD1. The receptor was isolated from a young woman in good health. The sequenced sample was CD4+ T cells sorted from blood. The CDR3 nucleotides read TGCAGCGGTGGGACAGGGATATACAATGAGCAGTTCTTC. It specifies CSGGTGIYNEQFF.